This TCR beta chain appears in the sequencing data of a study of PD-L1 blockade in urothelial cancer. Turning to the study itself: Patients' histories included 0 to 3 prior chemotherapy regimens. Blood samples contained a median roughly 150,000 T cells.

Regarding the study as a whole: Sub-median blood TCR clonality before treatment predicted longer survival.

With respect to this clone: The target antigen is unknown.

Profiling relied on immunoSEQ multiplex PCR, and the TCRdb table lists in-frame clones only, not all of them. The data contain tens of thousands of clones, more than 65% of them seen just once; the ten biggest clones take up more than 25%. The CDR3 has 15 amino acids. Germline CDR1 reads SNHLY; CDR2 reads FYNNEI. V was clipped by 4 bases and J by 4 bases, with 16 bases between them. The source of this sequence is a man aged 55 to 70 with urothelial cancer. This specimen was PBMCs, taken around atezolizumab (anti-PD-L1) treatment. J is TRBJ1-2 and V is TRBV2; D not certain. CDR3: CASSGAGPEGYGYTF. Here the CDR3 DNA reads TGTGCCAGCAGTGGAGCCGGGCCCGAGGGCTATGGCTACACCTTC.